This T cell receptor beta chain was found in a study of T cells expressing NK-cell markers. For the study at large: Investigators obtained TCR beta repertoires from sorted CD3+CD56+NKG2C+, CD3+CD56+NKG2C- and CD3+CD56-NKG2C+ T cells. Among eight sequenced donors, seven carried HCMV seropositivity while one was seronegative.

As concerns this clonotype: Its antigen is not known.

CDR1 DFQATT and CDR2 SNEGSKA come from the germline V gene (reference sequence). This CDR3 has 14 residues. TCR beta cDNA was generated via 5'RACE template switching incorporating UMIs. Each CDR3 protein gets one entry in TCRdb, which reprocessed the 5' RACE reads and gives no DNA. The sample data list approximately 460,000 distinct CDR3 sequences. Study findings and constraints: In about six donors, dominant CD3+CD56+NKG2C+ clonotypes ranked among the top 10 CD8+ clonotypes.

V usage is TRBV20-1 and J usage is TRBJ2-3; TCRdb outputs TRBD2, but without DNA this stays unchecked. Source material: blood T cells: a sorted CD56 or NKG2C T cell subset, CD4+ or CD8+ T cells, or bulk PBMC T cells (not recorded which). The receptor was isolated from a woman aged 18 to 75 in good health. The CDR3 sequence: CSPPGLVPTDTQYF.